Below, one T cell receptor (beta chain) is given with its context. This sample stems from a study of patients and donors after allogeneic stem cell transplantation. Germline V gene sequence: CDR1 SGDLS, CDR2 YYNGEE. Trimming at V came to 3 bases and at J to 2 bases, leaving 8 bases not matched to a gene. The CDR3 has 16 residues. TCRdb recomputed calls from the RT-PCR reads with MiXCR, one row per CDR3 protein. The sample shows approximately 430,000 distinct CDR3 sequences, roughly 17% of them seen only once. The receptor was isolated from a human donor who was either an allogeneic HSCT recipient or a stem cell or donor lymphocyte infusion donor (not recorded which). It is not recorded whose cells these are; they may come from a transplant donor. The sample comprised blood, either unsorted or a sorted T cell fraction (not recorded which). The chain links TRBV9 to TRBJ2-5; the match to TRBD2 covers 9 bases. DNA for the CDR3: TGTGCCAGCAGCGCCTCGGGACTAGCTGTTCAAGAGACCCAGTACTTC. Translated: CASSASGLAVQETQYF.